This T cell receptor (beta chain) was identified in a study of T cell repertoires in cytomegalovirus infection. For the study at large: Used in the study were CMV epitopes, some recently identified and HLA-C-restricted, others well-studied and HLA-B-restricted. Indications came from public TCR beta signatures; they pointed to CMV infection and to a matching HLA type. Study-wide points: Across the ex vivo response, the dominant clonotypes were HLA-C-restricted CMV-specific TCR beta clonotypes. Cumulative public TCR beta family frequency identified carriers of CMV plus the relevant HLA.

Remarks on this clonotype: Its target is unknown.

TCRdb called the reads again in MiXCR, with one record for every CDR3 protein. The repertoire holds 310,000 or so distinct CDR3 sequences, with approximately 25% as singletons. Trimming cost V 4 bases and J 8 bases, with 9 bases left between them. The CDR3 totals 12 residues. Germline V gene data show CDR1 as MNHNY and CDR2 as SVGAGI (reference sequence). The genes are TRBV6-6 and TRBJ2-1, with unresolved D. The sample here was cultured PBMCs, taken from culture after CMV antigen stimulation. The sequence derives from a human donor in good health (CMV status not recorded). Some clones in this sample may be carry-over from other donors' samples. The DNA for the CDR3 is TGTGCCAGCAGTTTCCAGGTGGATGAGCAGTTCTTC. Translated, it gives CASSFQVDEQFF.